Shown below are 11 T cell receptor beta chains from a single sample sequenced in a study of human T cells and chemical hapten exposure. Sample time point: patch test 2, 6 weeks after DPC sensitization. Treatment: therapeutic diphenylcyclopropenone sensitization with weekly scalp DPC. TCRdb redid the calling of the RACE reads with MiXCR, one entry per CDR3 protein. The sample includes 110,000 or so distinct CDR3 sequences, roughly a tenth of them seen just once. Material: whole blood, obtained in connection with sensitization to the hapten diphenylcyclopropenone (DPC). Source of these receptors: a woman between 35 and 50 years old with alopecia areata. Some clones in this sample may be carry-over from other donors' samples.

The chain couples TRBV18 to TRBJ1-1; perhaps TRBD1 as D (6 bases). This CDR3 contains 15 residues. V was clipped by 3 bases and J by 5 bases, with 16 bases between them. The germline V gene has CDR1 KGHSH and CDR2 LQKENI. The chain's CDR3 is CASSPAGQGMTEAFF. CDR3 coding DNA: TGTGCCAGCTCACCCGCCGGGCAGGGGATGACTGAAGCTTTCTTT.

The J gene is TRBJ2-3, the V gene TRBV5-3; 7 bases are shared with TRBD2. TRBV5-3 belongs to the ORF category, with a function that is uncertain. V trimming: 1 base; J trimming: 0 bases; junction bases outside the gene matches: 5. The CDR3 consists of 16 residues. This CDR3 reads CARSLSKRGSTDTQYF. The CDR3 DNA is TGTGCCAGAAGCTTGTCCAAGCGGGGAAGCACAGATACGCAGTATTTT.

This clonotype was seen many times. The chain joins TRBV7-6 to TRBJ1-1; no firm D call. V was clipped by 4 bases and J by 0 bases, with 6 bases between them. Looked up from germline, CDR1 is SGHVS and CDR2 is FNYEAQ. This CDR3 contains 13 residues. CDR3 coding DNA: TGTGCCAGCAGCTACTTCTTGAACACTGAAGCTTTCTTT. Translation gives CASSYFLNTEAFF.

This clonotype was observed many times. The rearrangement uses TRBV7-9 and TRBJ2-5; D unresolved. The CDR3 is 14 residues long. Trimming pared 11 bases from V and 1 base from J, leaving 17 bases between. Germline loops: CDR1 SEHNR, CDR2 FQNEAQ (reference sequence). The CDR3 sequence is CAAAGTAFQETQYF. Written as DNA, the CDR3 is TGTGCCGCAGCCGGAACGGCTTTCCAAGAGACCCAGTACTTC.

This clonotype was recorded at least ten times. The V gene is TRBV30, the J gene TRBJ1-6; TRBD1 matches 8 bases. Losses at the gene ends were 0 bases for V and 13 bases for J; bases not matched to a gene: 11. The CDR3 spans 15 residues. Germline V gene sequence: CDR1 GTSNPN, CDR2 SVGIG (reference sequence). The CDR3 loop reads CAWSVPDRAAAPLHF. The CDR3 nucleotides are TGTGCCTGGAGTGTCCCGGACAGGGCGGCCGCCCCCCTCCACTTT.

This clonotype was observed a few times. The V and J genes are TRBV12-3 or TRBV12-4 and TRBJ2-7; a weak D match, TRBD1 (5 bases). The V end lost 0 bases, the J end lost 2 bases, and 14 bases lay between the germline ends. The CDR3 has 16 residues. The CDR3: CASSLASRGTPYEQYF. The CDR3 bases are TGTGCCAGCAGTTTAGCGTCTAGGGGCACTCCCTACGAGCAGTACTTC.

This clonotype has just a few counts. CDR3 protein: CASSPLDRGEQYF. The CDR3 bases are TGTGCCAGCTCACCACTGGACAGGGGCGAGCAGTACTTC. The chain has TRBV18 and TRBJ2-7; 9 nucleotides align to TRBD1. This CDR3 region has 13 residues. With 1 base clipped from V and 6 bases from J, the junction kept 1 base outside the gene matches. The germline gives CDR1 KGHSH, CDR2 LQKENI.

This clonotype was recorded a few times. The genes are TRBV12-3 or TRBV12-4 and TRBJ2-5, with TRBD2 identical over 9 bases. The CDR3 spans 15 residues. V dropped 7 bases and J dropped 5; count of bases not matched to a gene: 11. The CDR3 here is CASTLGGLAGETQYF. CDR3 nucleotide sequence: TGTGCCAGCACCTTAGGGGGACTAGCCGGCGAGACCCAGTACTTC.

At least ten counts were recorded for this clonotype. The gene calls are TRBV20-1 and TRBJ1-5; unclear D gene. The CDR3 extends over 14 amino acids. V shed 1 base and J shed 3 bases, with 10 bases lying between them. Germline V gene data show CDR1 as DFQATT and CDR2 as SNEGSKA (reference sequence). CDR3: CSARVGQTNQPQHF. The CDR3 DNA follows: TGCAGTGCTAGAGTGGGTCAGACCAATCAGCCCCAGCATTTT.

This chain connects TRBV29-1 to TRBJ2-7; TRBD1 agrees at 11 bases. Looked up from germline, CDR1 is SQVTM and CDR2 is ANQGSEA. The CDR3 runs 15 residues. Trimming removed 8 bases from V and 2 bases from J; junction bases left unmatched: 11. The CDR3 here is CSSKSGTGGTYEQYF. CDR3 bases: TGCAGCTCCAAGTCAGGGACAGGGGGAACCTACGAGCAGTACTTC.

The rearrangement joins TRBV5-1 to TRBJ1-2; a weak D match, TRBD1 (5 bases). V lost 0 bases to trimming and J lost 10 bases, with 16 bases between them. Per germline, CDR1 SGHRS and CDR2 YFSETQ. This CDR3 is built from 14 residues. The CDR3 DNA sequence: TGCGCCAGCAGCTTGGCCCGTGGGCAGGGAGACTACACCTTC. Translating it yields CASSLARGQGDYTF.